Listed here is a single T cell receptor beta chain. Its antigen is currently not known. Qualities for individual bases were not recorded, and no much larger clone is one base off. This sample is drawn from a study of T cell responses to AZD1222 COVID-19 vaccine listed by TCRdb under 2021. Describing the broader study: TCR sequencing was performed for roughly 250 trial participants, of whom 200 to 220 were given two doses of AZD1222 and about 25 were given two doses of MenACWY control vaccine. Trial participants were enrolled into age subgroups of 18-55, 56-69 and 70-plus years, which contained roughly 150, 30 and 60 TCR-sequenced participants, respectively. Study-wide findings and limitations: The whole spike protein was spanned by vaccine-associated CD4 TCRs, and dominant responses were seen in regions 160-218 and 743-854. Participants were mostly white British, with more females than males. The authors suggested clonal diversity may have been underestimated. After two AZD1222 doses, spike-specific TCR breadth and depth were significantly higher than at day 0 and than in MenACWY recipients. The 56-69-year group was small, and its depth increase did not reach significance, likely because of low power. Epitopes outside the regions mutated in the B.1.351 and B.1.1.7 variants were reportedly recognized by nearly half of the unique spike-specific TCRs. Conclusions about previously exposed vaccinees were limited because only six AZD1222 recipients were SARS-CoV-2 seropositive at baseline. Because no day 14 peak-response samples were available, repertoires were characterized only after the peak T cell response.

In light of the paper, this sample's time point label describes: about 28 days (+/-7) after the second vaccine dose. Interpreted using the paper, the treatment or condition label stands for: meningococcal conjugate vaccine given as trial control. Vaccinee samples came from UK trials COV001 and COV002, including a single-blind randomized controlled phase 2/3 trial of AZD1222 (ChAdOx1 nCoV-19) in healthy adults. For TCRbeta chain sequencing, PBMC samples from trial participants were taken at day 0 and at day 28 after the second dose. At the junction V is shortened by 8 bases and J by 1 base, with 13 bases in between. CDR1 and CDR2 are read off the germline V gene (reference sequence) as LNHNV and YYDKDF. Counted from cysteine to phenylalanine, this CDR3 has 14 amino acids. The kept DNA is CDR3 alone, 42 bases in frame from the first base. The CDR3 regions of human TCRbeta chains were analyzed by immunosequencing. Concerning the study's data processing: TCRs in the repertoires were compared against a reference library of SARS-CoV-2-specific TCRs that had been generated with the MIRA antigen-specificity platform. Breadth meant the fraction of unique TCRs that were SARS-CoV-2-associated, whereas depth meant the fraction of total T cells that were SARS-CoV-2-associated. Using the MIRA data, each spike-specific TCR was mapped to the spike region that the TCR reacts to and placed in a CD4 or CD8 class. Log10-transformed breadth and depth values were compared by one-way ANOVA with Sidak's multiple comparisons tests. The clones in this table, taken by TCRdb from immuneACCESS, are in-frame only. Not every clone is retained; where verified, under half of the shortfall comes from an unresolved V gene, and the cause of the rest is unknown. From that table come the V and J calls and clone size; the DNA was used to work out D and trimming. A total of approximately 130,000 clones appear in this sample, 90% of them only once. The ten largest clones take up 4.2% of the sample.

This sequence originates from an adult who received the MenACWY meningococcal vaccine as a control. The specimen was peripheral blood, collected 28 days after the second dose of the MenACWY control vaccine. The chain is made from TRBV15 and TRBJ2-3; a tentative D match to TRBD2 spans 7 bases. Read as DNA, the sequence is TGTGCCACCCAGCGGGACATCGGCACAGATACGCAGTATTTT. It encodes CATQRDIGTDTQYF.